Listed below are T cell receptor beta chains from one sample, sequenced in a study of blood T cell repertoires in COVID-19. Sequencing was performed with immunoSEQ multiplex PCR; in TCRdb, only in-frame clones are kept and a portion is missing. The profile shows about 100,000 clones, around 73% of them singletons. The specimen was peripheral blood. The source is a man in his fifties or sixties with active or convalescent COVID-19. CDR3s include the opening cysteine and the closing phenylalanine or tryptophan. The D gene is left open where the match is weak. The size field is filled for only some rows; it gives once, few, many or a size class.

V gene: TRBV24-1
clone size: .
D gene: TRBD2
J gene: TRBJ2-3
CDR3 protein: CATSISGRAQDTQYF
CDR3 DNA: TGTGCCACCAGTATCAGCGGGAGGGCCCAAGATACGCAGTATTTT

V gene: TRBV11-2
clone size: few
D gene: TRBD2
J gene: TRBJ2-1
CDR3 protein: CASSLRLAGVYNEQFF
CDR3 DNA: TGTGCCAGCAGCTTAAGGCTAGCGGGAGTCTACAATGAGCAGTTCTTC

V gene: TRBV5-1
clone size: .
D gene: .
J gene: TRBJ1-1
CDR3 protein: CASSLETRETEAFF
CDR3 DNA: TGCGCCAGCAGCTTGGAGACCAGGGAAACTGAAGCTTTCTTT

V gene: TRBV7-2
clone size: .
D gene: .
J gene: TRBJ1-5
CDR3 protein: CASSLTGFAQPQHF
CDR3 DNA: TGTGCCAGCAGCTTAACAGGGTTTGCTCAGCCCCAGCATTTT

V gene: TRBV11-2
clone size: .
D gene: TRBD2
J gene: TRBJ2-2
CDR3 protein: CASSWNSGTRGTGELFF
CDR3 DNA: TGTGCCAGCAGCTGGAATTCCGGGACTAGAGGCACCGGGGAGCTGTTTTTT

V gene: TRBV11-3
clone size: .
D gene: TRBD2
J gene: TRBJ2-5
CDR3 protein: CASSAGLAGSETQYF
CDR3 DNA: TGTGCCAGCAGTGCCGGACTAGCGGGATCTGAGACCCAGTACTTC

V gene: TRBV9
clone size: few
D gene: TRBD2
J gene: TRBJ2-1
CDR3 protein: CASSTGLAGTEQFF
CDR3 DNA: TGTGCCAGCAGCACGGGACTAGCGGGCACTGAGCAGTTCTTC

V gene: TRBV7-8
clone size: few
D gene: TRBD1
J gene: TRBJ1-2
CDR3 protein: CASSLFGQGASYGYTF
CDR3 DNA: TGTGCCAGCAGCTTGTTCGGACAGGGGGCCAGCTATGGCTACACCTTC

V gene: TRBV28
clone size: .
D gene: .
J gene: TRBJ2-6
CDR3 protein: CASTGNSGANVLTF
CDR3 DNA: TGTGCCAGCACGGGAAACTCTGGGGCCAACGTCCTGACTTTC

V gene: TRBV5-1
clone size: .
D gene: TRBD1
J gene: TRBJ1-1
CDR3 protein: CASSSNGDRGSRAFF
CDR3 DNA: TGCGCCAGCAGCTCCAACGGGGACAGGGGGTCTAGAGCTTTCTTT

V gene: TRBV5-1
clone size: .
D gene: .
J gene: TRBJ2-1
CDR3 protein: CASSARLVNEQFF
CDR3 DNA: TGCGCCAGCAGCGCCAGACTAGTCAATGAGCAGTTCTTC

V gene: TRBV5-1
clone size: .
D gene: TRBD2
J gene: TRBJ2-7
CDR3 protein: CASSLGGTSGTDEQYF
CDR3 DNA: TGCGCCAGCAGCTTGGGAGGGACTAGCGGGACCGACGAGCAGTACTTC

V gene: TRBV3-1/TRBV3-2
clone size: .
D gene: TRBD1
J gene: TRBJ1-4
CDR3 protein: CASSRRGTNEKLFF
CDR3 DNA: TGTGCCAGCAGCCGCAGGGGGACCAATGAAAAACTGTTTTTT

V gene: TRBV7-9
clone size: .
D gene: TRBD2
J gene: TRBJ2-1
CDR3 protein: CASSFRLAAYNEQFF
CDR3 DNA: TGTGCCAGCAGCTTTCGGCTAGCGGCTTACAATGAGCAGTTCTTC

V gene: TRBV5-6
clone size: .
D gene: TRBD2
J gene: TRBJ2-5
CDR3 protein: CASSYGLAQETQYF
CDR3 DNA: TGTGCCAGCAGCTACGGACTAGCGCAAGAGACCCAGTACTTC

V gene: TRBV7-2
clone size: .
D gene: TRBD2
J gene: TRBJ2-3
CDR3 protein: CASSSHGTSIADTQYF
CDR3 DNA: TGTGCCAGCAGCTCCCACGGGACTAGCATAGCGGATACGCAGTATTTT

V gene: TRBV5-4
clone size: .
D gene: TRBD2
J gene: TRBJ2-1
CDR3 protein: CASSDGTRSINEQFF
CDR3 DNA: TGTGCCAGCAGCGACGGGACTAGATCGATCAATGAGCAGTTCTTC

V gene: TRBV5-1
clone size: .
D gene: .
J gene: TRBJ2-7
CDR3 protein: CASSATSPRGYEQYF
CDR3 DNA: TGCGCCAGCAGCGCCACTAGCCCTCGGGGTTACGAGCAGTACTTC

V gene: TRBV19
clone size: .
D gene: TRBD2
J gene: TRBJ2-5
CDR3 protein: CASSIGLASGQETQYF
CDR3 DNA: TGTGCCAGTAGTATCGGGTTGGCTAGCGGGCAAGAGACCCAGTACTTC

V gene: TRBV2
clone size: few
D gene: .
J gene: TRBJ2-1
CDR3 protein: CASSENYHTNEQFF
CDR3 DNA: TGTGCCAGCAGTGAAAACTACCACACCAATGAGCAGTTCTTC

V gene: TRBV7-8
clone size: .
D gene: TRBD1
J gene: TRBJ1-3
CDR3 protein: CASSPNRGLHSGNTIYF
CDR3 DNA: TGTGCCAGCAGCCCGAACAGGGGGCTACACTCTGGAAACACCATATATTTT

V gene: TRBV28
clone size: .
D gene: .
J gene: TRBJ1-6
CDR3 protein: CASSPRGRDNSPLHF
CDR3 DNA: TGTGCCAGCAGTCCCCGAGGCAGGGATAATTCACCCCTCCACTTT

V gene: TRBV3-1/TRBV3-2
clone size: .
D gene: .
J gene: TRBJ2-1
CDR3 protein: CASSQDQVVSEQFF
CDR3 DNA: TGTGCCAGCAGCCAAGATCAGGTTGTTTCGGAGCAGTTCTTC

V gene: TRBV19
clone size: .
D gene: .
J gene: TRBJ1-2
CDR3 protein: CASSGDTLLQYGYTF
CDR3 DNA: TGTGCCAGTAGTGGGGACACCCTTCTACAATATGGCTACACCTTC

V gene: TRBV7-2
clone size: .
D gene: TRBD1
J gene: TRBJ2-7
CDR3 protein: CASSPTGGRYEQYF
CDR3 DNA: TGTGCCAGCAGCCCGACAGGGGGCAGATACGAGCAGTACTTC

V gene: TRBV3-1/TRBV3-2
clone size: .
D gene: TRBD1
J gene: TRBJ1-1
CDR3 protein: CASSPTGTAVNTEAFF
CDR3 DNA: TGTGCCAGCAGCCCAACCGGGACAGCTGTGAACACTGAAGCTTTCTTT

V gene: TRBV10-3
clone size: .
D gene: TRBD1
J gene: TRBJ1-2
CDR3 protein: CAISGKIADRGDYGYTF
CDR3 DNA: TGTGCCATCAGTGGAAAGATTGCGGACAGGGGGGACTATGGCTACACCTTC

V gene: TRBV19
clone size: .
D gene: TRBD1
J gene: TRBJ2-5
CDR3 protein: CASSWTGRQETQYF
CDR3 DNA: TGTGCCAGTAGTTGGACAGGGCGCCAAGAGACCCAGTACTTC

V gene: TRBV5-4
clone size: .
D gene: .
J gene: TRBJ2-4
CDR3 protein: CASSLFGGVRNIQYF
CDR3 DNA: TGTGCCAGCAGCTTATTTGGGGGCGTTAGGAACATTCAGTACTTC

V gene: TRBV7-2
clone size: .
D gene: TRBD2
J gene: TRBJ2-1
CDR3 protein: CASSLGGTTRNEQFF
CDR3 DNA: TGTGCCAGCAGCTTAGGGGGGACTACCAGGAATGAGCAGTTCTTC

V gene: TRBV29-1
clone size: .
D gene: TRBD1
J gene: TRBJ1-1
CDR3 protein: CSVGQGHTEAFF
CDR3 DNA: TGCAGCGTGGGACAGGGGCACACTGAAGCTTTCTTT

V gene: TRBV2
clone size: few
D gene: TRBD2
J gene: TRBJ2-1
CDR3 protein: CASSEGAGRGNEQFF
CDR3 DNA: TGTGCCAGCAGTGAAGGGGCGGGGCGGGGGAATGAGCAGTTCTTC

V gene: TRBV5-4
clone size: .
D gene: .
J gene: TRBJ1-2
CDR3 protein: CASSLAGDYGYTF
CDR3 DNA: TGTGCCAGCAGCTTGGCCGGGGACTATGGCTACACCTTC

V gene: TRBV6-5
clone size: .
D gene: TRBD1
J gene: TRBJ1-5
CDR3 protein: CASRGQDSNQPQHF
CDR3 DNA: TGTGCCAGCAGGGGACAGGATAGCAATCAGCCCCAGCATTTT

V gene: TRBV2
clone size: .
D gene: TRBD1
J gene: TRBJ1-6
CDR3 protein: CASSLVTTGFSSYNSPLHF
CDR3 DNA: TGTGCCAGCAGCCTAGTAACGACAGGGTTTAGCTCCTATAATTCACCCCTCCACTTT

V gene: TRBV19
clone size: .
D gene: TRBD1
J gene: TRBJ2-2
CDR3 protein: CASSNRGQGSITGELFF
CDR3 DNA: TGTGCCAGTAGTAACCGGGGACAGGGGTCGATCACCGGGGAGCTGTTTTTT

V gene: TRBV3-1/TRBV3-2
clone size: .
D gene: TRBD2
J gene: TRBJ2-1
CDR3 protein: CASSRGLAGGLGHNEQFF
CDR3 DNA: TGTGCCAGCAGCCGGGGACTAGCGGGAGGGTTGGGGCACAATGAGCAGTTCTTC

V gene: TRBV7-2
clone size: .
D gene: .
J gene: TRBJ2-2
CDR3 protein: CASSSYTRGELFF
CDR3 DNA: TGTGCCAGCAGCTCCTATACCCGCGGGGAGCTGTTTTTT

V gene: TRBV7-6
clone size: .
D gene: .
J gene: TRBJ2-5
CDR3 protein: CASSSTGTREETQYF
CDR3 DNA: TGTGCCAGCAGCTCCACCGGGACAAGGGAAGAGACCCAGTACTTC

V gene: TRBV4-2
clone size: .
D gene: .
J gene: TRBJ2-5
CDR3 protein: CASSRDGGVGETQYF
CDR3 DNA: TGTGCCAGCAGCCGGGACGGAGGGGTCGGAGAGACCCAGTACTTC

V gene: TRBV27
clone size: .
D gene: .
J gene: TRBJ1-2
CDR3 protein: CASSLVQGYGYTF
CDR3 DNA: TGTGCCAGCAGTTTAGTACAGGGATATGGCTACACCTTC

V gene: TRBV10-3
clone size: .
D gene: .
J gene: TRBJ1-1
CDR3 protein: CAIKVGEGTEAFF
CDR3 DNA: TGTGCCATCAAGGTAGGGGAGGGGACTGAAGCTTTCTTT

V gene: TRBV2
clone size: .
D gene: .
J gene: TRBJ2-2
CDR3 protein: CASSLSPRGELFF
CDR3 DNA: TGTGCCAGCAGTCTTTCCCCCCGCGGGGAGCTGTTTTTT

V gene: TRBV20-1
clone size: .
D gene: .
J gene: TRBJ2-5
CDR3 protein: CSVEPQETQYF
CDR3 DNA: TGCAGTGTAGAGCCCCAAGAGACCCAGTACTTC

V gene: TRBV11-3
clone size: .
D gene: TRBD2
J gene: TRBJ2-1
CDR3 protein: CASKAGAGGPSGYEQFF
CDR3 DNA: TGTGCCAGCAAAGCCGGAGCGGGAGGGCCCTCGGGTTATGAGCAGTTCTTC

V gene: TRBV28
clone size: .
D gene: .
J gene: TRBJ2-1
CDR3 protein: CASSFSYLVSGEQFF
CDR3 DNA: TGTGCCAGCAGTTTCTCATACCTCGTGTCGGGTGAGCAGTTCTTC

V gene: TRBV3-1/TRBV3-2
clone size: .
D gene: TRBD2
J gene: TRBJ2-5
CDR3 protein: CASSQGTSGGETQYF
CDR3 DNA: TGTGCCAGCAGCCAGGGTACTAGCGGGGGTGAGACCCAGTACTTC

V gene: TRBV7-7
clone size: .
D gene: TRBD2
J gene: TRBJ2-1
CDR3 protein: CASSSLSGGYPNEQFF
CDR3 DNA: TGTGCTAGCAGCTCCTTAAGCGGGGGATATCCCAATGAGCAGTTCTTC

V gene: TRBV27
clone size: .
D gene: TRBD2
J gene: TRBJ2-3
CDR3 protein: CASSRPGGTSGSRADTQYF
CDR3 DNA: TGTGCCAGCAGCCGCCCCGGTGGGACTAGCGGGAGTCGCGCAGATACGCAGTATTTT

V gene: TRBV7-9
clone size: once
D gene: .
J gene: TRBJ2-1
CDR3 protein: CASSPNFGSSYNEQFF
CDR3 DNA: TGTGCCAGCAGCCCAAATTTTGGGAGCTCCTACAATGAGCAGTTCTTC

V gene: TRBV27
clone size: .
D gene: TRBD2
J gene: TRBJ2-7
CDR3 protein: CASRIMGLAGYEQYF
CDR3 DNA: TGTGCCAGCAGAATAATGGGACTAGCTGGCTACGAGCAGTACTTC

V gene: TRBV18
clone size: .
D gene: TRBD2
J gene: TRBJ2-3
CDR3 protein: CASSPRASGSGTDTQYF
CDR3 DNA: TGTGCCAGCTCACCACGGGCCAGCGGGAGCGGCACAGATACGCAGTATTTT

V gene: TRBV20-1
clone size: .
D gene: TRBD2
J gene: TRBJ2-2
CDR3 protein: CSASGLAGLANTGELFF
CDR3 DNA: TGCAGTGCTAGTGGACTAGCCGGGCTCGCGAACACCGGGGAGCTGTTTTTT

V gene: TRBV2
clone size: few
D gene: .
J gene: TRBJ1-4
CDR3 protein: CASSEQGTTNEKLFF
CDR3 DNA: TGTGCCAGCAGTGAACAGGGAACAACTAATGAAAAACTGTTTTTT

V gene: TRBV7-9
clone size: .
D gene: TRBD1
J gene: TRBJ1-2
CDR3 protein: CASSLGQGPHGYTF
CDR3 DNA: TGTGCCAGCAGCTTAGGACAGGGGCCCCATGGCTACACCTTC

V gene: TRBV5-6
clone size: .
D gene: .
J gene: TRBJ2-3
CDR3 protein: CASSLPGGDVDTQYF
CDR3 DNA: TGTGCCAGCAGCTTGCCCGGCGGAGACGTAGATACGCAGTATTTT

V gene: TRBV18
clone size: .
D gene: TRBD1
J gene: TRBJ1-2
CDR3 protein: CASSKDRGLSTEGYTF
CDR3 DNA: TGTGCCAGCTCAAAGGACAGGGGGTTAAGCACGGAAGGCTACACCTTC

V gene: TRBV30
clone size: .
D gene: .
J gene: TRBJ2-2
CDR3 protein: CAWSELADTGELFF
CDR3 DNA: TGTGCCTGGAGTGAATTAGCGGACACCGGGGAGCTGTTTTTT